This T cell receptor (beta chain) appears in the sequencing data of a study of cytomegalovirus exposure and HLA in healthy donors. In the study overall: T cells numbering about 179 million yielded some 110 million unique TCR beta sequences in an earlier analysis.

As concerns this clone: An end of the junction differs from the germline gene, which may be a read error.

The PCR ran on 60 Vbeta and 13 Jbeta primers. Authors' analysis steps: In a later analysis, the count reached some 73 million unique TCR beta chains, with roughly 11 million shared. Sequencing was performed with immunoSEQ multiplex PCR; in TCRdb, only in-frame clones are kept and a portion is missing. V, J and clone size derive from that table, while D and trimming were established from the DNA sequence. The sample lists more than 85,000 clones, about 79% occurring once. Germline assignment: CDR1 SNHLY and CDR2 FYNNEI. This CDR3 is built from 11 residues. The rearrangement links TRBV2 to TRBJ2-3; D possibly corresponds to TRBD2 (5 bases). Material for sequencing was PBMCs. This clonotype was obtained from a male donor in good health and CMV-seropositive. CDR3 loop: CASSEASGLLF. CDR3 coding DNA: TGTGCCAGCAGTGAAGCCTCCGGACTGTTGTTT.